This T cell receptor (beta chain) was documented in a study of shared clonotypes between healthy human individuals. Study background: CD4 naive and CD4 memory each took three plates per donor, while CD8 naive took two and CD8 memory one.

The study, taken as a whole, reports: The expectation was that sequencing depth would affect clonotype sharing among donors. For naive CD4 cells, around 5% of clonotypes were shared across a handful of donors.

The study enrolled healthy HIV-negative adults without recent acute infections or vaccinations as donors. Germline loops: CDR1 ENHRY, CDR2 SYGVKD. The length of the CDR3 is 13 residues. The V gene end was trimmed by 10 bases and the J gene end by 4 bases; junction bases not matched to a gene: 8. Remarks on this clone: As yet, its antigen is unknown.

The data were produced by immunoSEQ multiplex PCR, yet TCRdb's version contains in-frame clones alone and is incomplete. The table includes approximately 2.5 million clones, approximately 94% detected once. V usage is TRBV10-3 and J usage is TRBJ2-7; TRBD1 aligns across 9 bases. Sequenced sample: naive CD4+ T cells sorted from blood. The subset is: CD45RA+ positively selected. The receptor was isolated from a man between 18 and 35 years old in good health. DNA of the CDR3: TGTGCCACCTCTCAGGGACAGGGTTACGAGCAGTACTTC. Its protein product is CATSQGQGYEQYF.